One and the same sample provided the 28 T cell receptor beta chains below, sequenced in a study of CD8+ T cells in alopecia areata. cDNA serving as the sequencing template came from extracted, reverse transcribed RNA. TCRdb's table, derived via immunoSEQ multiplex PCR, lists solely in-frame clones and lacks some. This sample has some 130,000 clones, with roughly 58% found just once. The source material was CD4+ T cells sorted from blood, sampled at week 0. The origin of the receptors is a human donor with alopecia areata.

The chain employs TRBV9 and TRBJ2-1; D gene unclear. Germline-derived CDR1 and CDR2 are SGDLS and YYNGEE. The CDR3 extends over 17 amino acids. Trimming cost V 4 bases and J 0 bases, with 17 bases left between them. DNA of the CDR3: TGTGCCAGCAGCCCGACCGGCGCCACCAGCTCCTACAATGAGCAGTTCTTC. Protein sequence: CASSPTGATSSYNEQFF. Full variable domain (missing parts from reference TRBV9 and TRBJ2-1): DSGVTQTPKHLITATGQRVTLRCSPRSGDLSVYWYQQSLDQGLQFLIQYYNGEERAKGNILERFSAQQFPDLHSELNLSSLELGDSALYFCASSPTGATSSYNEQFFGPGTRLTVL.

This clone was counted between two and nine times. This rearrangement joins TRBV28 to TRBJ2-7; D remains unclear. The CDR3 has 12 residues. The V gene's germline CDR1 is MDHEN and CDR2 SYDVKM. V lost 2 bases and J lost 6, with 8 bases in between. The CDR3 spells CASSLIEGEQYF. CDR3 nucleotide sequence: TGTGCCAGCAGTTTAATTGAAGGCGAGCAGTACTTC.

CDR3 nucleotides: TGTGCCAGCAGCCAAGACACTGAAGCTTTCTTT. It encodes CASSQDTEAFF. The J gene is TRBJ1-1, the V gene TRBV14; no clear D gene. The germline CDR1 and CDR2 sequences are SGHDN and FVKESK. The V end was cut by 0 bases, the J end by 4 bases, with 0 bases between. The CDR3 sequence is 11 residues long.

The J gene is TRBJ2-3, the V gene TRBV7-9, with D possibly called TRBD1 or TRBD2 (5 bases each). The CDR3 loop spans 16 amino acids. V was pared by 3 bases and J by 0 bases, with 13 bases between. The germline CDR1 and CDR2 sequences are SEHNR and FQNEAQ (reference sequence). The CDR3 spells CASSLGTAPSTDTQYF. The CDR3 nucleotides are TGTGCCAGCAGCTTGGGGACGGCCCCTAGCACAGATACGCAGTATTTT.

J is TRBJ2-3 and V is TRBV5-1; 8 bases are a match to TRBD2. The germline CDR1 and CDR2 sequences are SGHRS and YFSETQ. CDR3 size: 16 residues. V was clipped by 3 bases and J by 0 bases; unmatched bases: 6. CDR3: CASSWGASGSTDTQYF. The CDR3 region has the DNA TGCGCCAGCAGCTGGGGGGCTAGCGGGAGCACAGATACGCAGTATTTT. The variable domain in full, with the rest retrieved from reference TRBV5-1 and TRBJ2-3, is KAGVTQTPRYLIKTRGQQVTLSCSPISGHRSVSWYQQTPGQGLQFLFEYFSETQRNKGNFPGRFSGRQFSNSRSEMNVSTLELGDSALYLCASSWGASGSTDTQYFGPGTRLTVL.

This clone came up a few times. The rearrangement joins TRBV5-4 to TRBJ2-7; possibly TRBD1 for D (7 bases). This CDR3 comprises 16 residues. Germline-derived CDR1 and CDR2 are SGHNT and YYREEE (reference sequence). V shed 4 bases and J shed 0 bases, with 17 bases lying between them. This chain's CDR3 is CASSQGGLSSSYEQYF. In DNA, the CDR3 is TGTGCCAGCAGCCAGGGGGGACTCTCCAGCTCCTACGAGCAGTACTTC. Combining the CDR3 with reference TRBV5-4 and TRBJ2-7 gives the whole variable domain ETGVTQSPTHLIKTRGQQVTLRCSSQSGHNTVSWYQQALGQGPQFIFQYYREEENGRGNFPPRFSGLQFPNYSSELNVNALELDDSALYLCASSQGGLSSSYEQYFGPGTRLTVT.

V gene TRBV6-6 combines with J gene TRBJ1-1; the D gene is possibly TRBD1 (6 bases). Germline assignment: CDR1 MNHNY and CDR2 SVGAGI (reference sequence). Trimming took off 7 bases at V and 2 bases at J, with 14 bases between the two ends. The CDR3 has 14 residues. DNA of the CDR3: TGTGCCAGCACCAAGGACAGCTTTAACACTGAAGCTTTCTTT. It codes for CASTKDSFNTEAFF.

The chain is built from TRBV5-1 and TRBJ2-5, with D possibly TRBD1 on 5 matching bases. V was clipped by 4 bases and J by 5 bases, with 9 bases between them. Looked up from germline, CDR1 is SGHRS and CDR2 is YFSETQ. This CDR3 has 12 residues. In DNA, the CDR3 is TGCGCCAGCAGCGGGGCTAGGGAGACCCAGTACTTC. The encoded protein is CASSGARETQYF.

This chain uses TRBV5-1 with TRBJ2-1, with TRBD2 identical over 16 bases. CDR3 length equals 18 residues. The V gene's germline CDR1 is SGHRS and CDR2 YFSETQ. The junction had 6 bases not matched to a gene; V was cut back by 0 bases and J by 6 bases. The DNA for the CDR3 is TGCGCCAGCAGCTTGGCCGGGACTAGCGGGAGGGCCCTCAATGAGCAGTTCTTC. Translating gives CASSLAGTSGRALNEQFF.

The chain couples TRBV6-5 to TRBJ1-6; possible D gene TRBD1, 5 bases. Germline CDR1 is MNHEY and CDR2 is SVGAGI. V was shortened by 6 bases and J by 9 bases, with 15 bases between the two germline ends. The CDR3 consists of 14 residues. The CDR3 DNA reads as TGTGCCAGCAGAGCAGGGCGTTCACCTTCACCCCTCCACTTT. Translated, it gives CASRAGRSPSPLHF.

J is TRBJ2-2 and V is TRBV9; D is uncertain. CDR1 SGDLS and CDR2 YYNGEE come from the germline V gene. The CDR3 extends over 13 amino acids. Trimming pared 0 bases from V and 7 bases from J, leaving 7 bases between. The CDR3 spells CASSVAHGGELFF. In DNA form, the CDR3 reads TGTGCCAGCAGCGTAGCCCATGGCGGGGAGCTGTTTTTT.

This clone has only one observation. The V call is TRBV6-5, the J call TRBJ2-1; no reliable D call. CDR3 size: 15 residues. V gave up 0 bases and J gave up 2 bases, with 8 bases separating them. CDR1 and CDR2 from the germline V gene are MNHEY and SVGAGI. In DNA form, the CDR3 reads TGTGCCAGCAGTTACTCAAGCGCTGCCTACAATGAGCAGTTCTTC. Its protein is CASSYSSAAYNEQFF.

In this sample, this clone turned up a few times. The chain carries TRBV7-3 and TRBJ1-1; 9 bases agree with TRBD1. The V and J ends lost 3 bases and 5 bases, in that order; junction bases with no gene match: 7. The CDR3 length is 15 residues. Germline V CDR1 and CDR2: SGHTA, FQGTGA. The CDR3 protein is CASSFFGQGRTEAFF. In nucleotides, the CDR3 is TGTGCCAGCAGCTTTTTTGGACAGGGGAGGACTGAAGCTTTCTTT.

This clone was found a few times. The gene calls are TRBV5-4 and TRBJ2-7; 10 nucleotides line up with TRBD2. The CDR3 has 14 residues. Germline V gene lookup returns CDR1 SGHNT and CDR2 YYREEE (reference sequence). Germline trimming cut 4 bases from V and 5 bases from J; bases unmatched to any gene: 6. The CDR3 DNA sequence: TGTGCCAGCAGCCCTAGCGGGAGTATCAACGAGCAGTACTTC. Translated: CASSPSGSINEQYF.

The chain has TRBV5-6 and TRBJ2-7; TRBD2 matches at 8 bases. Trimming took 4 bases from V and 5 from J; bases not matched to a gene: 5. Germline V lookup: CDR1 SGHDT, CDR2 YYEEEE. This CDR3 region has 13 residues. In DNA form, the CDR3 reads TGTGCCAGCAGCGTCGGGGGGGGCGACGAGCAGTACTTC. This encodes CASSVGGGDEQYF.

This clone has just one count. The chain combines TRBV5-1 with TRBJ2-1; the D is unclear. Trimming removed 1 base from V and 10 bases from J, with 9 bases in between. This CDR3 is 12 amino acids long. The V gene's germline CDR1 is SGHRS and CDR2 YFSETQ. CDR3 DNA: TGCGCCAGCAGCTTGTCCTGGGGAGAGCAGTTCTTC. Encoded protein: CASSLSWGEQFF. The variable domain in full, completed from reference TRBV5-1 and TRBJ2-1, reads KAGVTQTPRYLIKTRGQQVTLSCSPISGHRSVSWYQQTPGQGLQFLFEYFSETQRNKGNFPGRFSGRQFSNSRSEMNVSTLELGDSALYLCASSLSWGEQFFGPGTRLTVL.

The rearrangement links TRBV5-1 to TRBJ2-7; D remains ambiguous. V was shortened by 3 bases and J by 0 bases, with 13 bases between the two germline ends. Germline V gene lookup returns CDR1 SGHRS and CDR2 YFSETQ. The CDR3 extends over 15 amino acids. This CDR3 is CASSSPRVGSYEQYF. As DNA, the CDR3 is TGCGCCAGCAGCTCCCCTAGAGTCGGCTCCTACGAGCAGTACTTC.

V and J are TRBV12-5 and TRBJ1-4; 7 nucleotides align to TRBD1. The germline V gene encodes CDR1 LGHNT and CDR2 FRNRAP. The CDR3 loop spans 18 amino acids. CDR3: CPWPFGTALHATNEKLFF. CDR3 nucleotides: TGTCCGTGGCCCTTTGGGACAGCCCTTCATGCAACTAATGAAAAACTGTTTTTT.

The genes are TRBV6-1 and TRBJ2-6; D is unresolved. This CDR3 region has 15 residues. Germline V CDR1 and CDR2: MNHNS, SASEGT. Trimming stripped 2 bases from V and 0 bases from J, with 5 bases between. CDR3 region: CASSEISSGANVLTF. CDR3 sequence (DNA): TGTGCCAGCAGTGAAATCAGCTCTGGGGCCAACGTCCTGACTTTC.

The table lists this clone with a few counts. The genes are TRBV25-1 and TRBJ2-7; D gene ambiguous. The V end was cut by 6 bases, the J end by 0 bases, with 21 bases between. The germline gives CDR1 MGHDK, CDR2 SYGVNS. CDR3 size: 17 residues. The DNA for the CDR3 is TGTGCCAGCAGCAAAACTTCGATAGGGCAAATCTCCTACGAGCAGTACTTC. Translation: CASSKTSIGQISYEQYF.

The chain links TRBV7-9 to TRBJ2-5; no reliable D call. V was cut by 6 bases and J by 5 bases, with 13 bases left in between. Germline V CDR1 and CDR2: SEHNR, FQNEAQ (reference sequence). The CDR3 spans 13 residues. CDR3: CASRTPRVETQYF. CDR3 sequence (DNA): TGTGCCAGCAGGACCCCCCGGGTTGAGACCCAGTACTTC.

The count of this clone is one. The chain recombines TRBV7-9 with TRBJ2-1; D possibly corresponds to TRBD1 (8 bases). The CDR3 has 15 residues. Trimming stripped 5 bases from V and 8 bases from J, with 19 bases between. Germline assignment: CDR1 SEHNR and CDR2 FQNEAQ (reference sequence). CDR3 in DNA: TGTGCCAGCAGCCTTGGACAGGGAGGGGGAGATGAGCAGTTCTTC. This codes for CASSLGQGGGDEQFF.

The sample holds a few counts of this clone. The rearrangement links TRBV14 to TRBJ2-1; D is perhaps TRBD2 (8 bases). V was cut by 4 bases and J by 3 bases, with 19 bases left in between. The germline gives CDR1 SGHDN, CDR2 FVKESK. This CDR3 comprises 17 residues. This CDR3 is CASSRNGGDSRYNEQFF. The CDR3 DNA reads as TGTGCCAGCAGCCGCAACGGGGGGGACAGTCGCTACAATGAGCAGTTCTTC.

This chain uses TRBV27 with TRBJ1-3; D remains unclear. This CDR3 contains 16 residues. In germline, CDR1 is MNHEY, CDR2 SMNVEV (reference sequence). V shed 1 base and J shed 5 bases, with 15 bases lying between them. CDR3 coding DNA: TGTGCCAGCAGTTTATATCCGGACCCGACCCGAAACACCATATATTTT. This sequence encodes CASSLYPDPTRNTIYF.

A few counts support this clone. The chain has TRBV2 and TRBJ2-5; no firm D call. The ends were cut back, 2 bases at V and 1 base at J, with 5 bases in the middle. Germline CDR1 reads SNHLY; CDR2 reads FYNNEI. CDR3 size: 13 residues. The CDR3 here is CASSETAQETQYF. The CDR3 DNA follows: TGTGCCAGCAGTGAAACTGCCCAAGAGACCCAGTACTTC.

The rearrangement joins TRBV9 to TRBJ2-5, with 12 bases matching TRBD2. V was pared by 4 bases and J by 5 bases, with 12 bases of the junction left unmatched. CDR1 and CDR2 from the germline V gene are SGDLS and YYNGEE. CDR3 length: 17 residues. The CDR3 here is CASSPNSGTSGSETQYF. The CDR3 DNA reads TGTGCCAGCAGCCCAAACTCCGGGACTAGCGGGTCGGAGACCCAGTACTTC. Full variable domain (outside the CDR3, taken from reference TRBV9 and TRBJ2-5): DSGVTQTPKHLITATGQRVTLRCSPRSGDLSVYWYQQSLDQGLQFLIQYYNGEERAKGNILERFSAQQFPDLHSELNLSSLELGDSALYFCASSPNSGTSGSETQYFGPGTRLLVL.

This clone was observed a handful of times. The CDR3, as DNA: TGCGCCAGCAGCATCGACCACACTGAAGCTTTCTTT. Protein product: CASSIDHTEAFF. The V call is TRBV5-1, the J call TRBJ1-1, with D unresolved. The CDR3 spans 12 residues. Trimming removed 4 bases from V and 3 bases from J, with 7 bases in between. Per the germline V gene, CDR1 is SGHRS and CDR2 is YFSETQ.

This CDR3 is CASRAGTSGRLGQFF. CDR3 in DNA: TGTGCCAGCAGAGCCGGGACTAGCGGGCGCCTTGGGCAGTTCTTC. V gene TRBV5-6 combines with J gene TRBJ2-1; 12 nucleotides line up with TRBD2. V trimming: 5 bases; J trimming: 12 bases; junction bases outside the gene matches: 12. Germline V gives CDR1 SGHDT, CDR2 YYEEEE. The CDR3 has 15 amino acids.